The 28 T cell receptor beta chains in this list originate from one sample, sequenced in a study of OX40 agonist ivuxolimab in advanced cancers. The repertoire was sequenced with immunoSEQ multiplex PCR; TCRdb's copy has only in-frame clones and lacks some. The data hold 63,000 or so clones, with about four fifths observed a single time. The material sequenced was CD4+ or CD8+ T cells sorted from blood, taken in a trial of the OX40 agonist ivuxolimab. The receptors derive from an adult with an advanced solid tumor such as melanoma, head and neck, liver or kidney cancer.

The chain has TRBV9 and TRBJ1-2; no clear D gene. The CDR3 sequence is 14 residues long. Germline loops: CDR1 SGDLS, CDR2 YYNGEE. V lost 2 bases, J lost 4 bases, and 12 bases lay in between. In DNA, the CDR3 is TGTGCCAGCAGCGTGTCACCAAGGGTCTATGGCTACACCTTC. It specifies CASSVSPRVYGYTF.

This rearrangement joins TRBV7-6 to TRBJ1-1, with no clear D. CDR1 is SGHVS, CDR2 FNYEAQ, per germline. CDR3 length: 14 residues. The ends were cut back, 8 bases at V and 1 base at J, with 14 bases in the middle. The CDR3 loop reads CASAPWAGNTEAFF. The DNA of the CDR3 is TGTGCCAGCGCTCCCTGGGCGGGGAACACTGAAGCTTTCTTT.

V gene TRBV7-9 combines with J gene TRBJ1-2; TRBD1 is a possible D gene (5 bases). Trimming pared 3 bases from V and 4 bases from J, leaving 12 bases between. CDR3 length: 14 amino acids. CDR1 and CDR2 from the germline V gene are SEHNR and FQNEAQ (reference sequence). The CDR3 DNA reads TGTGCCAGCAGCTTCCAGGGTAGCGGCTATGGCTACACCTTC. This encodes CASSFQGSGYGYTF.

CDR3 nucleotides: TGCGCCAGCAGCCTCCCTTCCCAAGAGACCCAGTACTTC. This translates into CASSLPSQETQYF. This chain uses TRBV5-1 with TRBJ2-5; D is unclear. The CDR3 covers 13 residues. Germline loops: CDR1 SGHRS, CDR2 YFSETQ. V lost 4 bases, J lost 1 base, and 8 bases lay in between.

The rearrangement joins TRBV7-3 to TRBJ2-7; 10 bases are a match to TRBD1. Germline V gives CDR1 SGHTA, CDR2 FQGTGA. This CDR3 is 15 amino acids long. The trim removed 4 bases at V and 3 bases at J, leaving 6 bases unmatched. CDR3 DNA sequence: TGTGCCAGCAGCTCGGGACAGGGGTCGAACTACGAGCAGTACTTC. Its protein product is CASSSGQGSNYEQYF.

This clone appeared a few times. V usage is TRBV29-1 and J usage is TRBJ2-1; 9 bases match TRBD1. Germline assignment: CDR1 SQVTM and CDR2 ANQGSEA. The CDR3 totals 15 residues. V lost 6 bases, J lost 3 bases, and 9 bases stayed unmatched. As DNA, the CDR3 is TGCAGCGTGGGGACAGGGTTTTTAGGCTACAATGAGCAGTTCTTC. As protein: CSVGTGFLGYNEQFF.

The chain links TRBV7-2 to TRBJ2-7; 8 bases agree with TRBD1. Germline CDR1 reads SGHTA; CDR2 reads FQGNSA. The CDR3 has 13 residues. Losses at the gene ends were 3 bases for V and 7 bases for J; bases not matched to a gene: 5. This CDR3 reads CASSFDRGWEQYF. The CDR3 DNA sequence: TGTGCCAGCAGCTTCGACAGGGGCTGGGAGCAGTACTTC.

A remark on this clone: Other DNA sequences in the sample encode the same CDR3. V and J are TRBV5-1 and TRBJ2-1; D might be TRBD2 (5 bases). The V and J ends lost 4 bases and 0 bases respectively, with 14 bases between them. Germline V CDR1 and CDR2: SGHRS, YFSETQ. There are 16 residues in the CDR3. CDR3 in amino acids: CASSPLTGNSYNEQFF. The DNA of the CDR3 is TGCGCCAGCAGCCCTCTCACGGGGAACTCCTACAATGAGCAGTTCTTC.

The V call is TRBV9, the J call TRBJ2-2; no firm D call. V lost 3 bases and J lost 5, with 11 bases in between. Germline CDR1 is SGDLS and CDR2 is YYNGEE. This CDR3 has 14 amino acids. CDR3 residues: CASSAPTWTGELFF. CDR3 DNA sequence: TGTGCCAGCAGCGCTCCGACCTGGACCGGGGAGCTGTTTTTT. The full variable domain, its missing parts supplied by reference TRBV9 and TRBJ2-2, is DSGVTQTPKHLITATGQRVTLRCSPRSGDLSVYWYQQSLDQGLQFLIQYYNGEERAKGNILERFSAQQFPDLHSELNLSSLELGDSALYFCASSAPTWTGELFFGEGSRLTVL.

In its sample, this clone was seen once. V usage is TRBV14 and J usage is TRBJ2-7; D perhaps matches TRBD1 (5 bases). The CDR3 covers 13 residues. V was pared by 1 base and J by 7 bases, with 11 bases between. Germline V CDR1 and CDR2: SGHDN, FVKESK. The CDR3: CASSQGRAWEQYF. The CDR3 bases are TGTGCCAGCAGCCAAGGCAGGGCATGGGAGCAGTACTTC.

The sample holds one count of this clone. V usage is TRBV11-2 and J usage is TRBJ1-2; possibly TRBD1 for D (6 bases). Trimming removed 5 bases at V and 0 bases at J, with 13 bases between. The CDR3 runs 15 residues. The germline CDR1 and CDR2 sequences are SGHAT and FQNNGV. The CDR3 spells CASSATGRSNYGYTF. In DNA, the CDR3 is TGTGCCAGCAGCGCAACAGGGCGTTCTAACTATGGCTACACCTTC.

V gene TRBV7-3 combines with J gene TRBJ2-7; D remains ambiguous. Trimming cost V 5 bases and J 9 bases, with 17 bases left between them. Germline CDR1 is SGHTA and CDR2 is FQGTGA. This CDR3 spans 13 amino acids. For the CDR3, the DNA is TGTGCCAGCAGCCAGACCGATACTACGGGGCAGTACTTC. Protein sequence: CASSQTDTTGQYF. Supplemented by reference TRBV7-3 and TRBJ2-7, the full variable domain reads GAGVSQTPSNKVTEKGKYVELRCDPISGHTALYWYRQSLGQGPEFLIYFQGTGAADDSGLPNDRFFAVRPEGSVSTLKIQRTERGDSAVYLCASSQTDTTGQYFGPGTRLTVT.

The CDR3 DNA reads TGCGCCAGCAGCTCCGGGACAGGCACCTACGAGCAGTACTTC. It encodes CASSSGTGTYEQYF. This chain joins TRBV5-1 and TRBJ2-7, with 8 bases identical to TRBD1. Germline trimming cut 3 bases from V and 2 bases from J; bases unmatched to any gene: 4. Germline CDR1 reads SGHRS; CDR2 reads YFSETQ. The CDR3 runs 14 residues.

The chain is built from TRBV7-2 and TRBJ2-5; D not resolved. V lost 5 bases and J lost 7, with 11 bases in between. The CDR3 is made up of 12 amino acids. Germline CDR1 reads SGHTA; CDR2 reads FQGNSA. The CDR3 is CASSVPRGTQYF. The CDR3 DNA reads TGTGCCAGCAGCGTACCCCGTGGGACCCAGTACTTC.

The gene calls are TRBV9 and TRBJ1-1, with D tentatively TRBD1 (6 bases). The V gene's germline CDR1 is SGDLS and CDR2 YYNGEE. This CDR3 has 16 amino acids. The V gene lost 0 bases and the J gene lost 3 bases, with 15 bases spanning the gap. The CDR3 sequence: CASSVEGRGLDTEAFF. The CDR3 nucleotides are TGTGCCAGCAGCGTAGAGGGCAGGGGTTTAGACACTGAAGCTTTCTTT.

CDR3 nucleotides: TGTGCCAGCAGCCCAGGGATGAGCAATCAGCCCCAGCATTTT. Translation: CASSPGMSNQPQHF. V and J are TRBV7-2 and TRBJ1-5; the D gene is possibly TRBD1 (5 bases). Between the trimmed V and J ends, which lost 5 bases and 1 base, there was a span of 9 bases. The CDR3 length is 14 residues. Germline values: CDR1 SGHTA, CDR2 FQGNSA.

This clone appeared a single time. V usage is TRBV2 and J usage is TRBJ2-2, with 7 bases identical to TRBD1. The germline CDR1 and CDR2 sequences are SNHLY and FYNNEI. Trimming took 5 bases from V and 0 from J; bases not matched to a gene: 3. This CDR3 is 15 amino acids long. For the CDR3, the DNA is TGTGCCAGCAGTAACAGGGGATCGAACACCGGGGAGCTGTTTTTT. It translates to CASSNRGSNTGELFF.

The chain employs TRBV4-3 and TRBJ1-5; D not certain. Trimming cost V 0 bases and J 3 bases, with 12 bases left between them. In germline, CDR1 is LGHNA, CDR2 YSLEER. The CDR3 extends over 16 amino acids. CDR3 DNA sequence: TGCGCCAGCAGCCAAGATTATTCACAGAACAATCAGCCCCAGCATTTT. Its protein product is CASSQDYSQNNQPQHF.

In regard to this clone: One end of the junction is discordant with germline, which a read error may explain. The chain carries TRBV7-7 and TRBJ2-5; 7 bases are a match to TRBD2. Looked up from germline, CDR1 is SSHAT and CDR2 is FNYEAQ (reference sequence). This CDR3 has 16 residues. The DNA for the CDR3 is TGTGCTAGCAGCCCCCACAGGCCCGGGGGGCAAGAGACCCAGTACTTC. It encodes CASSPHRPGGQETQYF.

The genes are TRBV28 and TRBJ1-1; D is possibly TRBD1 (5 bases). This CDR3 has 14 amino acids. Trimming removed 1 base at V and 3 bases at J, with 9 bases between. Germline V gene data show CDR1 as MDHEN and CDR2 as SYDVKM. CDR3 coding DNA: TGTGCCAGCAGTTTATCGACAGCTTACACTGAAGCTTTCTTT. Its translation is CASSLSTAYTEAFF.

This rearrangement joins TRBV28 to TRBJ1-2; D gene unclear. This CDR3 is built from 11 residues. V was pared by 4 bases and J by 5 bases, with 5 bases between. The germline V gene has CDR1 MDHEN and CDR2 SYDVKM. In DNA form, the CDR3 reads TGTGCCAGCAGTTGGGGATATGGCTACACCTTC. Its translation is CASSWGYGYTF.

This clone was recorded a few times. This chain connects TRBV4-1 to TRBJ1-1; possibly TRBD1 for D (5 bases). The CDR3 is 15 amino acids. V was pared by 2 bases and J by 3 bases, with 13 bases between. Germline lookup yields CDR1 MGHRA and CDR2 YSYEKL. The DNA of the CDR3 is TGCGCCAGCAGCCAACCCATTATCAGGGACACTGAAGCTTTCTTT. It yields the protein CASSQPIIRDTEAFF.

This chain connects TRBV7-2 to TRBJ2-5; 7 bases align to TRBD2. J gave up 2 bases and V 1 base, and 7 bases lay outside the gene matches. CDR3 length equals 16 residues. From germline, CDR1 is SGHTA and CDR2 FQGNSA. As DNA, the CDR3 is TGTGCCAGCAGCTTAGAGCCGGGGGGAGGACAAGAGACCCAGTACTTC. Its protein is CASSLEPGGGQETQYF. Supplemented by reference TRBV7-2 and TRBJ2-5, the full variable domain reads GAGVSQSPSNKVTEKGKDVELRCDPISGHTALYWYRQSLGQGLEFLIYFQGNSAPDKSGLPSDRFSAERTGGSVSTLTIQRTQQEDSAVYLCASSLEPGGGQETQYFGPGTRLLVL.

CDR3 amino acids: CASSLWGHEQYF. The CDR3 DNA sequence: TGTGCCAGCAGCCTGTGGGGGCACGAGCAGTACTTC. V and J are TRBV11-2 and TRBJ2-7, with a possible D match to TRBD1 (6 bases). The CDR3 is made up of 12 amino acids. Germline V gene data show CDR1 as SGHAT and CDR2 as FQNNGV. V lost 5 bases to trimming and J lost 5 bases, with 10 bases between them.

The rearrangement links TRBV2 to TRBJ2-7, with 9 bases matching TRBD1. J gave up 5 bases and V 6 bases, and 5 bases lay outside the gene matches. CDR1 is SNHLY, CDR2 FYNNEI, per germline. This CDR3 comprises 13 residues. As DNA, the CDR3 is TGTGCCAGCAGGACAGGGGGGCGGGACGAGCAGTACTTC. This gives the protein CASRTGGRDEQYF.

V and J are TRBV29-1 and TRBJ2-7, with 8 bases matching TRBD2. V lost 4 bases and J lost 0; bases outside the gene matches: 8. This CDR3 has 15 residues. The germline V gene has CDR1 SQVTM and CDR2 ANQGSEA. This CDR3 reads CSVVGSSGGSYEQYF. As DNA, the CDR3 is TGCAGCGTTGTGGGGTCCAGCGGGGGCTCCTACGAGCAGTACTTC.

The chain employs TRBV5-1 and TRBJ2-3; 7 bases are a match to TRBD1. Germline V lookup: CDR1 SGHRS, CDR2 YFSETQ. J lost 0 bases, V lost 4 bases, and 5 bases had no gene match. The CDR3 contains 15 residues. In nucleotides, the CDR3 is TGCGCCAGCAGCCCGGACAGGTGGAGCACAGATACGCAGTATTTT. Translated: CASSPDRWSTDTQYF.

Written as DNA, the CDR3 is TGTGCCAGCAGCTTGTCTCCGAACACCGGGGAGCTGTTTTTT. Residues: CASSLSPNTGELFF. The V call is TRBV11-2, the J call TRBJ2-2; the D is unclear. V gave up 3 bases and J gave up 0 bases, with 5 bases separating them. Germline loops: CDR1 SGHAT, CDR2 FQNNGV. The CDR3 runs 14 residues.